This TCR beta chain was sequenced in a study of T cells expressing NK-cell markers. Overall study: Sorted CD3+CD56+NKG2C+, CD3+CD56+NKG2C- and CD3+CD56-NKG2C+ T-cell subsets were beta-chain profiled.

Scientists made TCR beta cDNA using 5'RACE template switching with UMIs. Reprocessing the 5' RACE reads, TCRdb reports a single entry for every CDR3 protein and omits DNA. The sample data list 150,000 to 200,000 distinct CDR3 sequences. A word on this clonotype: The target antigen is unknown.

Notes on the study in general: Six of the donors carried dominant NKG2C+ clonotypes that took up about 1.0-7.0% of their CD8+ T cells.

The receptor comes from a man aged 18-75 years in good health. The sequenced material came from blood T cells: a sorted CD56 or NKG2C T cell subset, CD4+ or CD8+ T cells, or bulk PBMC T cells (not recorded which).

The CDR3 region is CASSQEGSPETQYF. The chain uses TRBV4-2 and TRBJ2-5; as DNA is missing, the TRBD2 call by TCRdb cannot be tested. Germline V gives CDR1 LGHNA, CDR2 YNFKEQ. The CDR3 runs to 14 residues.